The T cell receptor (beta chain) described here comes from a study of OX40 agonist ivuxolimab in advanced cancers. Clones were sequenced by immunoSEQ multiplex PCR, and TCRdb holds only the in-frame ones, with some missing. The sample lists 55,000 to 90,000 clones, around 83% occurring once. Blood got drawn at baseline, again on cycle 4 day 1, and then on cycle 7 day 1. CDR3 size: 14 residues. Germline V lookup: CDR1 MNHNY, CDR2 SVGAGI (reference sequence). V was trimmed by 7 bases and J by 4 bases, leaving 13 bases between them. Study-level points and caveats: On average, CD8+ T cells had more expanded clones than CD4+. Among the lowest peripheral clonal expansion occurred in 0.1-3.0 mg/kg partial responders.

Remarks on this clone: Its antigen is as yet unknown.

The source is an adult with an advanced solid tumor such as melanoma, head and neck, liver or kidney cancer. The material sequenced was CD4+ or CD8+ T cells sorted from blood, taken in a trial of the OX40 agonist ivuxolimab. The chain recombines TRBV6-6 with TRBJ1-4, with D tentatively TRBD1 (6 bases). The CDR3 spells CASTQGLRNEKLFF. The CDR3 nucleotides read TGTGCCAGCACCCAGGGGTTGCGTAATGAAAAACTGTTTTTT.